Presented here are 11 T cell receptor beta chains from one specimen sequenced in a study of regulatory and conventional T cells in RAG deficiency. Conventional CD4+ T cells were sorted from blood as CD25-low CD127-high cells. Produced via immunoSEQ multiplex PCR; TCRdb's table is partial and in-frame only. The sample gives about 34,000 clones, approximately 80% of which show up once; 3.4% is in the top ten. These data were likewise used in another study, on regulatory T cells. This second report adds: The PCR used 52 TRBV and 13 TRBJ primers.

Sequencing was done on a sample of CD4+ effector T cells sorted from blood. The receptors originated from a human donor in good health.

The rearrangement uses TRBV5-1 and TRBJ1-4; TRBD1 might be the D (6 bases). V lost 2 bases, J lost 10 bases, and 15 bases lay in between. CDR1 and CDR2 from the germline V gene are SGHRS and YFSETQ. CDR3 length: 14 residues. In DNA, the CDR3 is TGCGCCAGCAGCTTCGGACAGAGACGCGGAAAACTGTTTTTT. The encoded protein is CASSFGQRRGKLFF.

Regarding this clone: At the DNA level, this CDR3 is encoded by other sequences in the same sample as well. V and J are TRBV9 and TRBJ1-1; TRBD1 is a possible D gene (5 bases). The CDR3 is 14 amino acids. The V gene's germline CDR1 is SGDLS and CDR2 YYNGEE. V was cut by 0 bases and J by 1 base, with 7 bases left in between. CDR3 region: CASSVEGQNTEAFF. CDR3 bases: TGTGCCAGCAGCGTAGAGGGGCAGAACACTGAAGCTTTCTTT.

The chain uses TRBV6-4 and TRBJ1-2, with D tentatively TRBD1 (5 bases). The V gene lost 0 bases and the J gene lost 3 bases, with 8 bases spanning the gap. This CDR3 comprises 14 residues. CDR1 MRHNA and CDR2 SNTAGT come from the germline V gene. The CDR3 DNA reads TGTGCCAGCAGTGACTCTTGGGGGGACTATGGCTACACCTTC. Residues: CASSDSWGDYGYTF.

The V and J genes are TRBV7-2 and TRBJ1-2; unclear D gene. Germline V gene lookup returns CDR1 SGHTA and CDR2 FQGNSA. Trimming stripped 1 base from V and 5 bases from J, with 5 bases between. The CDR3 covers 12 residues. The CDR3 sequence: CASSLDGYGYTF. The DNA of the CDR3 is TGTGCCAGCAGCTTAGACGGGTATGGCTACACCTTC. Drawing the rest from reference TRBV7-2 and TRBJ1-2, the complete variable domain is GAGVSQSPSNKVTEKGKDVELRCDPISGHTALYWYRQSLGQGLEFLIYFQGNSAPDKSGLPSDRFSAERTGGSVSTLTIQRTQQEDSAVYLCASSLDGYGYTFGSGTRLTVV.

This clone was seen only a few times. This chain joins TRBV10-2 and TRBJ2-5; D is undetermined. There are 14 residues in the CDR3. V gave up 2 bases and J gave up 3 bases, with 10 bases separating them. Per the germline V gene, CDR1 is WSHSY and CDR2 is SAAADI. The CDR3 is CASSERGKEETQYF. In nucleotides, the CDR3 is TGCGCCAGCAGTGAGCGTGGGAAGGAAGAGACCCAGTACTTC.

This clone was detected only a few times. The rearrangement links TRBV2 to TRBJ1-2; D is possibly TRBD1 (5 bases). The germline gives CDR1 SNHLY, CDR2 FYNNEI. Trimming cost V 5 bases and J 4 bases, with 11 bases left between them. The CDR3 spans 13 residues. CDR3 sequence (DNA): TGTGCCAGCAGTTTGGGACTGTCCTATGGCTACACCTTC. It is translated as CASSLGLSYGYTF.

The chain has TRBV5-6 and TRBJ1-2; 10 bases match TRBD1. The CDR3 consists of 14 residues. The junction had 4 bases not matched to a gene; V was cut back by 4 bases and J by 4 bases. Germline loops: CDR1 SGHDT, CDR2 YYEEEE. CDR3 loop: CASSRRDRGYGYTF. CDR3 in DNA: TGTGCCAGCAGCCGTCGGGACAGGGGCTATGGCTACACCTTC.

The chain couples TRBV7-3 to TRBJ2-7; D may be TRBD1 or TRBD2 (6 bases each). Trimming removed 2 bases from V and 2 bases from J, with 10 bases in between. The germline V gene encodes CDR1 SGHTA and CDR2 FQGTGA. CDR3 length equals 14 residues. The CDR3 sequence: CASSLGGTPYEQYF. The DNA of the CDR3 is TGTGCCAGCAGCTTAGGGGGGACACCCTACGAGCAGTACTTC.

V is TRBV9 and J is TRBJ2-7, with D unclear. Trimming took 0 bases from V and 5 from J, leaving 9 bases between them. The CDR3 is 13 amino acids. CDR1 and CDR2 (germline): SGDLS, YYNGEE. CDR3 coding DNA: TGTGCCAGCAGCGTAGCTCCCCAGAACGAGCAGTACTTC. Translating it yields CASSVAPQNEQYF.

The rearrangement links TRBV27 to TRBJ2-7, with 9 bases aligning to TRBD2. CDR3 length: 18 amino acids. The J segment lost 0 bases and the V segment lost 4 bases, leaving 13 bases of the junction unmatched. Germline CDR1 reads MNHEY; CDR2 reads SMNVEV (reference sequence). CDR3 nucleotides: TGTGCCAGCAGTTCTGTGTACTGGACTAGCGCCCCCTCCTACGAGCAGTACTTC. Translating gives CASSSVYWTSAPSYEQYF.

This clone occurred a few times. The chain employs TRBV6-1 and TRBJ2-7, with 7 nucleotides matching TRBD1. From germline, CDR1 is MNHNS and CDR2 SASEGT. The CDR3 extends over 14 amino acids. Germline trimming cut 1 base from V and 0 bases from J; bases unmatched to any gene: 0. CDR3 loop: CASSEGDSSYEQYF. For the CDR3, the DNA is TGTGCCAGCAGTGAAGGGGACAGCTCCTACGAGCAGTACTTC.